The source of this T cell receptor beta chain is a study of beta chain features in type 1 diabetes. This clone came up a few times. Its antigen is as yet unknown. Every bit of the isolated RNA underwent reverse transcription, so sequencing read expressed TCRB transcripts. The study sequenced naive, central memory and regulatory T cell samples to an average of about 4 million reads. Clones were read by immunoSEQ multiplex PCR, and TCRdb kept only the in-frame ones, dropping some. The repertoire includes 310,000 or so clones, around 10% of them detected once, and roughly 0.016% sits in the top ten. A single heparinised draw of about 120 mL on average was taken per donor. V was clipped by 6 bases and J by 3 bases; unmatched bases: 6. The CDR3 sequence is 14 residues long. Germline loops: CDR1 MDHEN, CDR2 SYDVKM. The study, taken as a whole, reports: Researchers caution that PCR might favor shorter templates, equally among patients and controls.

The sequence was obtained from a woman aged 25 to 39 in good health. The chain employs TRBV28 and TRBJ2-7, with 9 bases matching TRBD1. Sequencing was done on a sample of naive CD4+ T cells from blood. CDR3 DNA: TGTGCCAGCAGGGAACAGGGGGCGGACTACGAGCAGTACTTC. It yields the protein CASREQGADYEQYF.